This T cell receptor (beta chain) was retrieved from a study of CD8 T cells in ankylosing spondylitis listed by TCRdb under 2017. Background for the entire study: The study set out to find disease-linked TCR variants by profiling T cell receptor beta repertoires in ankylosing spondylitis patients and healthy donors. In total, the full study cohort was made up of some 110 healthy donors and some 26 ankylosing spondylitis patients. Peripheral blood was sampled, and synovial fluid was also collected from ankylosing spondylitis patients.

The germline V gene (reference sequence) sets CDR1 to MNHEY and CDR2 to SMNVEV. Trimming removed 4 bases from V and 5 bases from J; the gene matches leave 11 bases unexplained. From its cysteine to its phenylalanine, the CDR3 spans 15 amino acids. CDR3 DNA is the only sequence kept; it has 45 bases, read in frame from the first base. About this clonotype itself: No cognate antigen has been identified for it. No per-base quality is available; no much larger clone lies one base away.

Here is what the overall study found, with its caveats: The disease-linked clones showed a CD8+ phenotype and occurred at relatively low frequencies in peripheral blood. The disease-linked clones were reported to be significantly enriched in matched synovial fluid samples from ankylosing spondylitis patients. Some motif variants had previously been reported in the synovial fluid and blood of reactive arthritis patients, which suggests shared mechanisms of disease initiation. A TCR beta motif of eight highly homologous amino acid variants appeared characteristic of blood from ankylosing spondylitis patients.

These reads were obtained on an Illumina HiSeq 2500. TCR beta libraries were prepared by quantitative 5'-RACE with molecular barcodes. The authors processed their data as follows. A new computational method, built on a probabilistic model of VDJ rearrangement, was used to identify disease-linked TCR variants. TCRdb passed the public sequencing reads through fastp at Q25 and MiXCR, retaining productive beta sequences. Each record represents a unique CDR3 protein, reported with the most common genes and DNA among its rows. TCRdb, not the authors, supplied the V and J calls. Recorded for this sample are about 840,000 distinct CDR3 sequences; 12% of them occurred a single time. The top ten clones comprise roughly 0.51% of the sample.

The TCR sequence derives from a male donor with ankylosing spondylitis. Recombination linked TRBV27 to TRBJ2-7; TRBD1 lines up with 7 middle nucleotides. The sample taken for sequencing was blood, either unsorted or a sorted T cell fraction (not recorded which). CDR3 sequence: CASSSNRGSVNEQYF. At the DNA level, the sequence is TGTGCCAGCAGTTCCAACAGGGGTTCTGTAAACGAGCAGTACTTC.